This TCR beta chain was observed in a study of blood T cell repertoires in COVID-19. Method: immunoSEQ multiplex PCR; TCRdb's copy keeps in-frame clones and lacks some. This table has 250,000 or so clones, 89% appearing once. Germline-derived CDR1 and CDR2 are SEHNR and FQNEAQ (reference sequence). V lost 1 base and J 3 bases, leaving 6 bases between the germline ends. The CDR3 is made up of 14 amino acids. Sequencing was done on a sample of peripheral blood. The clonotype was recovered from a woman aged 40 to 55 who had recovered from COVID-19. The rearrangement links TRBV7-9 to TRBJ2-2; no definite D call. CDR3 amino acids: CASSLERDTGELFF. For the CDR3, the DNA is TGTGCCAGCAGCTTAGAGAGAGACACCGGGGAGCTGTTTTTT.